Presented here are 24 T cell receptor beta chains from one specimen sequenced in a study of blood T cell repertoires in COVID-19. TCRdb's copy holds only in-frame clones and misses some; the assay was immunoSEQ multiplex PCR. The data show 70,000 to 95,000 clones, roughly 80% seen once. The sample consisted of peripheral blood. The source of these receptors is a human donor in a cohort sampled during active COVID-19.

The chain joins TRBV11-2 to TRBJ1-6; no clear D. Germline V gives CDR1 SGHAT, CDR2 FQNNGV. Between the trimmed V and J ends, which lost 0 bases and 6 bases, there was a span of 9 bases. There are 15 residues in the CDR3. CDR3 DNA: TGTGCCAGCAGCTTAGAACCGGGGAGTAATTCACCCCTCCACTTT. This gives the protein CASSLEPGSNSPLHF.

The J gene is TRBJ2-3, the V gene TRBV7-9; TRBD2 matches 10 bases. In germline, CDR1 is SEHNR, CDR2 FQNEAQ (reference sequence). The trim removed 2 bases at V and 1 base at J, leaving 0 bases unmatched. The CDR3 runs to 15 residues. CDR3 nucleotide sequence: TGTGCCAGCAGCTTACTAGCGGGGGGCACAGATACGCAGTATTTT. Its translation is CASSLLAGGTDTQYF.

This sequence joins TRBV3-1 (or the pseudogene TRBV3-2) and TRBJ1-6; D uncertain. The CDR3 runs 13 residues. Germline CDR1 and CDR2: LGHDT and YNNKEL (reference sequence). V gave up 1 base and J gave up 9 bases, with 7 bases separating them. The CDR3 reads CASSQGEGSPLHF. The CDR3 DNA sequence: TGTGCCAGCAGCCAAGGTGAGGGTTCACCCCTCCACTTT.

This chain's CDR3 is CSATRDTQYF. Written as DNA, the CDR3 is TGCAGCGCCACACGAGATACGCAGTATTTT. The chain has TRBV29-1 and TRBJ2-3; no clear D gene. CDR3 length equals 10 residues. Germline V gene lookup returns CDR1 SQVTM and CDR2 ANQGSEA. V was shortened by 7 bases and J by 5 bases, with 7 bases between the two germline ends.

J is TRBJ1-5 and V is TRBV7-2; 7 nucleotides line up with TRBD1. Germline trimming cut 0 bases from V and 7 bases from J; bases unmatched to any gene: 6. CDR3 length equals 15 residues. The V gene's germline CDR1 is SGHTA and CDR2 FQGNSA. CDR3 amino acids: CASSLAGGAGQPQHF. The CDR3 DNA is TGTGCCAGCAGCTTAGCAGGGGGCGCAGGACAGCCCCAGCATTTT.

The chain employs TRBV29-1 and TRBJ2-7; no clear D. The ends were cut back, 5 bases at V and 2 bases at J, with 13 bases in the middle. The CDR3 is made up of 13 amino acids. Germline V lookup: CDR1 SQVTM, CDR2 ANQGSEA. DNA for the CDR3: TGCAGCGTTCGCCCAGGTAGTACCTACGAGCAGTACTTC. Protein sequence: CSVRPGSTYEQYF.

The chain's CDR3 is CASSLATRTPGTSGGVEETQYF. CDR3 nucleotide sequence: TGTGCCAGCAGCTTAGCCACCCGAACACCCGGGACTAGCGGGGGGGTCGAAGAGACCCAGTACTTC. The genes are TRBV7-2 and TRBJ2-5; 16 bases line up with TRBD2. Germline CDR1 SGHTA, CDR2 FQGNSA. The CDR3 covers 22 residues. V shed 0 bases, J shed 3 bases, and the junction held 16 bases outside the gene matches.

V gene TRBV2 combines with J gene TRBJ1-5; 11 nucleotides match TRBD1. The CDR3 sequence is 15 residues long. Germline V gene data show CDR1 as SNHLY and CDR2 as FYNNEI. The junction had 6 bases not matched to a gene; V was cut back by 7 bases and J by 4 bases. In DNA, the CDR3 is TGTGCCAGCACCTGGACAGGGGGCATTAATCAGCCCCAGCATTTT. Translating gives CASTWTGGINQPQHF.

The rearrangement uses TRBV19 and TRBJ1-1; D is ambiguous. Trimming cost V 4 bases and J 0 bases, with 6 bases left between them. The CDR3 is 13 amino acids. Per germline, CDR1 LNHDA and CDR2 SQIVND (reference sequence). CDR3 loop: CASSSNVNTEAFF. The CDR3 bases are TGTGCCAGTAGTAGTAATGTGAACACTGAAGCTTTCTTT.

V gene TRBV3-1 (or the pseudogene TRBV3-2) combines with J gene TRBJ1-2; D gene uncertain. From germline, CDR1 is LGHDT and CDR2 YNNKEL (reference sequence). This CDR3 region has 12 residues. The V end lost 0 bases, the J end lost 6 bases, and 5 bases lay between the germline ends. The chain's CDR3 is CASSQDSDGYTF. The CDR3 DNA follows: TGTGCCAGCAGCCAAGATTCGGATGGCTACACCTTC.

In this sample, this clone turned up once. This chain connects TRBV30 to TRBJ1-2; no clear D. The CDR3 runs 15 residues. The ends were cut back, 1 base at V and 2 bases at J, with 14 bases in the middle. Per germline, CDR1 GTSNPN and CDR2 SVGIG (reference sequence). In DNA, the CDR3 is TGTGCCTGGAGTGGTCGTGGAGGTACGAACTATGGCTACACCTTC. It is translated as CAWSGRGGTNYGYTF.

This chain joins TRBV28 and TRBJ2-7; a possible D gene is TRBD2 (5 bases). The germline CDR1 and CDR2 sequences are MDHEN and SYDVKM. V was clipped by 2 bases and J by 1 base, with 12 bases between them. The CDR3 contains 15 residues. This chain's CDR3 is CASSLTGVRSYEQYF. DNA of the CDR3: TGTGCCAGCAGTTTAACCGGGGTCCGGTCCTACGAGCAGTACTTC.

The CDR3 region has the DNA TGTGCCACCACTCCAGGACAGGGGTCCCACGAGCAGTACTTC. This encodes CATTPGQGSHEQYF. V gene TRBV15 combines with J gene TRBJ2-7, with TRBD1 identical over 9 bases. This CDR3 spans 14 amino acids. Germline trimming cut 7 bases from V and 5 bases from J; bases unmatched to any gene: 9. The germline gives CDR1 LNHNV, CDR2 YYDKDF (reference sequence).

The chain recombines TRBV7-2 with TRBJ1-1; 7 positions match TRBD1. The CDR3 consists of 17 residues. Germline V gene lookup returns CDR1 SGHTA and CDR2 FQGNSA. Losses at the gene ends were 5 bases for V and 0 bases for J; bases not matched to a gene: 12. The CDR3 nucleotides read TGTGCCAGCAGCCCTAGGGACAGACCTAGAATGAACACTGAAGCTTTCTTT. The encoded protein is CASSPRDRPRMNTEAFF.

V is TRBV3-1 (or the pseudogene TRBV3-2) and J is TRBJ1-1; the D gene is possibly TRBD1 (5 bases). V lost 4 bases and J 1 base, leaving 7 bases between the germline ends. CDR1 LGHDT and CDR2 YNNKEL come from the germline V gene (reference sequence). The CDR3 consists of 13 residues. The CDR3 loop is CASSLTANTEAFF. In DNA form, the CDR3 reads TGTGCCAGCAGCCTGACAGCGAACACTGAAGCTTTCTTT.

The gene calls are TRBV27 and TRBJ1-6, with a tentative D call TRBD1 (5 bases). V dropped 1 base and J dropped 0 bases, with 13 bases sitting between them. This CDR3 has 18 amino acids. The germline V gene encodes CDR1 MNHEY and CDR2 SMNVEV (reference sequence). DNA of the CDR3: TGTGCCAGCAGTTTATTGGGGCGGACTAGCTCCTATAATTCACCCCTCCACTTT. This codes for CASSLLGRTSSYNSPLHF.

This clone was observed a single time. The gene calls are TRBV6-6 and TRBJ2-7; the match to TRBD1 covers 7 bases. Germline loops: CDR1 MNHNY, CDR2 SVGAGI (reference sequence). After removal of 5 bases from V and 2 bases from J, the junction contained 9 bases not matched to a gene. This CDR3 has 15 residues. CDR3 coding DNA: TGTGCCAGCAGTCCACGACAGGGAGCGGCCTACGAGCAGTACTTC. Translated: CASSPRQGAAYEQYF.

The chain is built from TRBV28 and TRBJ1-2, with 7 bases identical to TRBD1. CDR3 length: 13 residues. V lost 5 bases, J lost 8 bases, and 8 bases stayed unmatched. Germline V CDR1 and CDR2: MDHEN, SYDVKM. Here the CDR3 DNA reads TGTGCCAGCAGTATCTACAGGGGTGAGGGCTACACCTTC. This translates into CASSIYRGEGYTF.

This sequence joins TRBV9 and TRBJ1-4; D ambiguous. The CDR3 spans 15 residues. V was trimmed by 3 bases and J by 0 bases, leaving 9 bases between them. Germline CDR1 reads SGDLS; CDR2 reads YYNGEE. CDR3 region: CASSDSGATNEKLFF. Written as DNA, the CDR3 is TGTGCCAGCAGCGACTCAGGTGCAACTAATGAAAAACTGTTTTTT. The complete variable domain, with remaining parts taken from reference TRBV9 and TRBJ1-4, reads DSGVTQTPKHLITATGQRVTLRCSPRSGDLSVYWYQQSLDQGLQFLIQYYNGEERAKGNILERFSAQQFPDLHSELNLSSLELGDSALYFCASSDSGATNEKLFFGSGTQLSVL.

V and J are TRBV5-4 and TRBJ1-2, with D perhaps matching TRBD1 (6 bases). Germline V lookup: CDR1 SGHNT, CDR2 YYREEE (reference sequence). The CDR3 extends over 15 amino acids. V was trimmed by 3 bases and J by 3 bases, leaving 15 bases between them. The CDR3 DNA sequence: TGTGCCAGCAGCTGGGGGGGACAAGGGGACTATGGCTACACCTTC. This sequence encodes CASSWGGQGDYGYTF.

This clone was seen once. The chain employs TRBV6-1 and TRBJ2-6; 8 bases align to TRBD1. This CDR3 is built from 18 residues. The germline V gene encodes CDR1 MNHNS and CDR2 SASEGT. V trimming: 4 bases; J trimming: 5 bases; junction bases outside the gene matches: 13. The CDR3 nucleotides are TGTGCCAGCAGTGGCAGACAGGGGCGATCGCTGTGGGCCAACGTCCTGACTTTC. Amino acids: CASSGRQGRSLWANVLTF.

J is TRBJ1-2 and V is TRBV6-5; the D is unclear. This CDR3 is 15 amino acids long. Trimming removed 6 bases from V and 3 bases from J, with 17 bases in between. CDR1 and CDR2 from the germline V gene are MNHEY and SVGAGI. The CDR3 bases are TGTGCCAGCAGGGCCGGGGAAGCGGTTTACTATGGCTACACCTTC. Encoded protein: CASRAGEAVYYGYTF.

This chain joins TRBV30 and TRBJ2-7; a possible D gene is TRBD1 (5 bases). Looked up from germline, CDR1 is GTSNPN and CDR2 is SVGIG (reference sequence). The CDR3 runs 15 residues. Trimming stripped 3 bases from V and 2 bases from J, with 17 bases between. CDR3 in amino acids: CAWREGAGSPYEQYF. The CDR3 region has the DNA TGTGCCTGGAGGGAAGGAGCAGGGTCCCCCTACGAGCAGTACTTC.

J is TRBJ1-2 and V is TRBV29-1; TRBD1 agrees at 10 bases. The CDR3 has 13 amino acids. Germline V gene data show CDR1 as SQVTM and CDR2 as ANQGSEA. V dropped 4 bases and J dropped 4; count of bases not matched to a gene: 3. The chain's CDR3 is CSVGQGASYGYTF. CDR3 DNA sequence: TGCAGCGTTGGACAGGGGGCGAGCTATGGCTACACCTTC.